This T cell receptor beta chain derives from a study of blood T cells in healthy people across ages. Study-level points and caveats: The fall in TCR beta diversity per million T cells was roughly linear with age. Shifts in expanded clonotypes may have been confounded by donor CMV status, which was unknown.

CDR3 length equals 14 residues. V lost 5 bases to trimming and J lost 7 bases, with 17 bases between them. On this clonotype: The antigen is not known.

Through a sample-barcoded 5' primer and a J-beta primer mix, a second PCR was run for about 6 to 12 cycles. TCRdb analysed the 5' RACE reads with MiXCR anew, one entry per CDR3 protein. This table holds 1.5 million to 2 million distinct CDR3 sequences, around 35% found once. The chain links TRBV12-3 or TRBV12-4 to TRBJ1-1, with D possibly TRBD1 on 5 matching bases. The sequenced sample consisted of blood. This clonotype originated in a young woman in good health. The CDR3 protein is CASSPTGRRLEAFF. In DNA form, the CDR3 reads TGTGCCAGCAGTCCAACAGGCAGGCGTCTTGAAGCTTTCTTT.